This T cell receptor (beta chain) emerged from a study of graft-versus-host responses after intestinal transplantation. The overall study: Recipients were all induced with anti-thymocyte globulin, then given tacrolimus and steroids for around three years.

With 0 bases removed from V and 4 bases from J, the gap between germline ends came to 13 bases. Germline CDR1 MGHRA, CDR2 YSYEKL. The CDR3 is 15 amino acids. About this clone: Its antigen is still unknown.

Repertoires were generated with immunoSEQ multiplex PCR, while TCRdb's copy carries only in-frame clones and drops some. The sample includes some 38,000 clones, about 93% of them seen just once. Study observations and caveats: High graft-versus-host to host-versus-graft clonal ratios were seen in allografts of patients with graft-donor T cell macrochimerism. In recipient marrow, GvH clones were found, and some appeared first in ileum or blood.

The sample consisted of unstimulated CD8+ T cells sorted from spleen or lymph node cells, taken before transplant. The sequence was obtained from a human donor who was the organ donor for an intestinal transplant. The chain employs TRBV4-1 and TRBJ2-7; D perhaps matches TRBD2 (6 bases). In nucleotides, the CDR3 is TGCGCCAGCAGCCAAGAGGAGGGCAGGCCTTACGAGCAGTACTTC. Encoded protein: CASSQEEGRPYEQYF.